These 31 T cell receptor beta chains originate from one sample sequenced in a study of cytomegalovirus exposure and HLA in healthy donors (dated by TCRdb to 2017 to 2019). The library came from the immunoSEQ multiplex PCR assay. A mixture of 60 forward primers for TCR Vbeta segments and 13 reverse primers for TCR Jbeta segments was used in the multiplex PCR. In its TCRdb copy, this immuneACCESS table keeps in-frame sequences only and misses some clones. Where compared with another copy, unresolved V genes explain less than half of these, and the others have no known cause. The sample table lists 85,000 to 120,000 clones, around 85% of them with a count of one. In total, the top ten clones hold 3% to 4.5% of the sample. Sequenced: PBMCs. The receptors come from a man aged 55-75 years in good health and CMV-seronegative.

The chain uses TRBV18 and TRBJ2-7, with D possibly matching TRBD1 (5 bases). Trimming removed 3 bases from V and 0 bases from J, with 12 bases in between. The CDR3 runs 15 residues. CDR1 KGHSH and CDR2 LQKENI come from the germline V gene. CDR3 loop: CASSPQGFSSYEQYF. CDR3 bases: TGTGCCAGCTCACCGCAGGGCTTTAGCTCCTACGAGCAGTACTTC.

The rearrangement links TRBV30 to TRBJ2-1, with D hard to call. This CDR3 region has 11 residues. Germline V gives CDR1 GTSNPN, CDR2 SVGIG (reference sequence). Trimming removed 0 bases from V and 10 bases from J, with 7 bases in between. The CDR3 DNA is TGTGCCTGGAGTGTAGGCGGCGAGCAGTTCTTC. Its translation is CAWSVGGEQFF.

The V gene is TRBV25-1, the J gene TRBJ1-6; weak D call: TRBD1 (5 bases). CDR3 length: 16 amino acids. In germline, CDR1 is MGHDK, CDR2 SYGVNS. With 2 bases removed from V and 0 bases from J, the gap between germline ends came to 8 bases. The CDR3 region is CASSEGHISYNSPLHF. The CDR3 bases are TGTGCCAGCAGTGAAGGACATATCTCCTATAATTCACCCCTCCACTTT.

This clone has more than one count but fewer than ten. CDR3 coding DNA: TGTGCCAGCAGCTTAAGGGACAGGGGGAGCGAGCAGTACTTC. It codes for CASSLRDRGSEQYF. The chain carries TRBV11-2 and TRBJ2-5; 11 nucleotides match TRBD1. The J call could be wrong; TRBJ2-7 is a better fit for the DNA end. Germline-derived CDR1 and CDR2 are SGHAT and FQNNGV. CDR3 length: 14 residues.

This clone showed up just a few times. This chain links TRBV5-1 with TRBJ1-2; 9 bases match TRBD1. The V gene end was trimmed by 4 bases and the J gene end by 6 bases; junction bases not matched to a gene: 4. CDR3 length: 13 residues. Germline V gene sequence: CDR1 SGHRS, CDR2 YFSETQ. CDR3 sequence: CASSPRTGDGYTF. CDR3 coding DNA: TGCGCCAGCAGCCCACGGACAGGGGATGGCTACACCTTC.

V usage is TRBV7-3 and J usage is TRBJ2-1; tentatively, D is TRBD2 (7 bases). The CDR3 spans 15 residues. Germline V gives CDR1 SGHTA, CDR2 FQGTGA. Trimming took off 6 bases at V and 10 bases at J, with 22 bases between the two ends. The CDR3 DNA reads as TGTGCCAGCAGTCAGAGAGGGGGGGCCAGGGGAGAGCAGTTCTTC. It yields the protein CASSQRGGARGEQFF.

The rearrangement uses TRBV7-3 and TRBJ2-2, with 10 bases fitting TRBD2. The germline gives CDR1 SGHTA, CDR2 FQGTGA. V shed 6 bases, J shed 3 bases, and the junction held 4 bases outside the gene matches. This CDR3 contains 15 residues. CDR3 loop: CASRGTSDYTGELFF. For the CDR3, the DNA is TGTGCCAGCAGGGGGACTAGCGACTACACCGGGGAGCTGTTTTTT.

CDR3 loop: CASSRGRGSANSPLHF. The CDR3 nucleotides are TGTGCCAGTAGTAGAGGCAGGGGGTCGGCCAATTCACCCCTCCACTTT. The genes are TRBV19 and TRBJ1-6, with 7 positions matching TRBD1. Germline trimming cut 4 bases from V and 7 bases from J; bases unmatched to any gene: 10. CDR1 LNHDA and CDR2 SQIVND come from the germline V gene (reference sequence). The CDR3 has 16 amino acids. The whole variable domain, filled in from reference TRBV19 and TRBJ1-6, reads DGGITQSPKYLFRKEGQNVTLSCEQNLNHDAMYWYRQDPGQGLRLIYYSQIVNDFQKGDIAEGYSVSREKKESFPLTVTSAQKNPTAFYLCASSRGRGSANSPLHFGNGTRLTVT.

J is TRBJ2-7 and V is TRBV7-9; D remains ambiguous. There are 17 residues in the CDR3. CDR1 is SEHNR, CDR2 FQNEAQ, per germline (reference sequence). V was cut by 5 bases and J by 0 bases, with 20 bases left in between. CDR3 coding DNA: TGTGCCAGCAGCCCCCCGCTCGTAATGGGCGACTCCTACGAGCAGTACTTC. This translates into CASSPPLVMGDSYEQYF.

The chain combines TRBV27 with TRBJ2-3; TRBD2 aligns across 7 bases. The CDR3 consists of 16 residues. Germline-derived CDR1 and CDR2 are MNHEY and SMNVEV (reference sequence). V lost 3 bases, J lost 11 bases, and 17 bases stayed unmatched. The CDR3 DNA is TGTGCCAGCAGTTTCCGACCACTTGAAAGACCGGGGGGGCAGTATTTT. Translated: CASSFRPLERPGGQYF.

This clone was detected a few times. The J gene is TRBJ1-1, the V gene TRBV28; D might be TRBD1 (6 bases). This CDR3 is built from 13 residues. Germline values: CDR1 MDHEN, CDR2 SYDVKM. V was trimmed by 10 bases and J by 1 base, leaving 13 bases between them. The CDR3 sequence: CAIQGMRNTEAFF. DNA of the CDR3: TGTGCCATTCAGGGGATGAGGAACACTGAAGCTTTCTTT.

This clone was found a few times. V and J are TRBV27 and TRBJ2-7, with 8 nucleotides matching TRBD1. Germline CDR1 is MNHEY and CDR2 is SMNVEV (reference sequence). Trimming at V came to 6 bases and at J to 6 bases, leaving 10 bases not matched to a gene. The CDR3 consists of 14 residues. In DNA, the CDR3 is TGTGCCAGCAGATTAGCCGGGACAGGACTCGAGCAGTACTTC. This gives the protein CASRLAGTGLEQYF.

This chain uses TRBV5-1 with TRBJ2-1; 8 bases fit TRBD1. V shed 7 bases, J shed 8 bases, and the junction held 11 bases outside the gene matches. The CDR3 length is 14 residues. Germline CDR1 SGHRS, CDR2 YFSETQ. CDR3 sequence reads: CASFRQGYRDEQFF. The CDR3 region has the DNA TGCGCCAGCTTTCGACAGGGGTATAGGGATGAGCAGTTCTTC.

The chain carries TRBV7-2 and TRBJ2-3; 9 bases agree with TRBD2. CDR1 is SGHTA and CDR2 is FQGNSA in the germline V gene. This CDR3 spans 16 amino acids. J gave up 2 bases and V 4 bases, and 7 bases lay outside the gene matches. The CDR3 loop is CASSYLAGLSTDTQYF. For the CDR3, the DNA is TGTGCCAGCAGCTATCTAGCGGGGTTATCCACAGATACGCAGTATTTT.

This clone showed up just once. The rearrangement joins TRBV6-1 to TRBJ2-2; 7 positions agree with TRBD1. V dropped 7 bases and J dropped 7; count of bases not matched to a gene: 9. The germline V gene encodes CDR1 MNHNS and CDR2 SASEGT. The CDR3 is made up of 14 amino acids. The CDR3 is CASNSDRAIGELFF. The CDR3 DNA is TGTGCCAGCAATTCCGACAGGGCGATCGGGGAGCTGTTTTTT.

Here the CDR3 DNA reads TGTGCCAGCAGCTTACGCGCGGGACCCTCCTACGAGCAGTACGTC. It codes for CASSLRAGPSYEQYV. This chain joins TRBV7-9 and TRBJ2-7, with a possible D match to TRBD2 (6 bases). Trimming cost V 2 bases and J 0 bases, with 11 bases left between them. Germline V gene data show CDR1 as SEHNR and CDR2 as FQNEAQ (reference sequence). The length of the CDR3 is 15 residues.

In DNA form, the CDR3 reads TGTGCCAGCAGCTCCAACAGGGTTTCACCCCTCCACTTT. This translates into CASSSNRVSPLHF. The rearrangement joins TRBV7-2 to TRBJ1-6; D possibly corresponds to TRBD1 (6 bases). Germline loops: CDR1 SGHTA, CDR2 FQGNSA. There are 13 residues in the CDR3. Trimming removed 4 bases at V and 9 bases at J, with 10 bases between.

V and J are TRBV19 and TRBJ2-1; TRBD1 agrees at 7 bases. The CDR3 covers 17 residues. V was pared by 2 bases and J by 8 bases, with 15 bases of the junction left unmatched. CDR1 and CDR2 (germline): LNHDA, SQIVND (reference sequence). The CDR3 DNA follows: TGTGCCAGTAGTATACGACAGGGTGTGGTCCCAGGCTATGAGCAGTTCTTC. It yields the protein CASSIRQGVVPGYEQFF.

This chain uses TRBV28 with TRBJ2-2; the match to TRBD1 covers 10 bases. The CDR3 has 15 amino acids. V lost 5 bases to trimming and J lost 4 bases; unmatched junction nucleotides: 4. In germline, CDR1 is MDHEN, CDR2 SYDVKM. CDR3 region: CASSLWTGGTGELFF. CDR3 DNA sequence: TGTGCCAGCAGTCTTTGGACAGGGGGCACCGGGGAGCTGTTTTTT. The whole variable domain, remainder taken from reference TRBV28 and TRBJ2-2, is DVKVTQSSRYLVKRTGEKVFLECVQDMDHENMFWYRQDPGLGLRLIYFSYDVKMKEKGDIPEGYSVSREKKERFSLILESASTNQTSMYLCASSLWTGGTGELFFGEGSRLTVL.

The chain joins TRBV7-2 to TRBJ1-5; D possibly corresponds to TRBD1 (5 bases). CDR1 is SGHTA and CDR2 is FQGNSA in the germline V gene. The CDR3 sequence is 16 residues long. Between the trimmed V and J ends, which lost 2 bases and 1 base, there was a span of 12 bases. CDR3 loop: CASSLQAGNSNQPQHF. CDR3 bases: TGTGCCAGCAGCTTACAGGCAGGGAACAGCAATCAGCCCCAGCATTTT.

This sequence joins TRBV4-3 and TRBJ2-5; TRBD1 matches at 7 bases. CDR3 length equals 17 residues. V gave up 2 bases and J gave up 1 base; unmatched junction bases: 10. CDR1 is LGHNA, CDR2 YSLEER, per germline. CDR3 nucleotides: TGCGCCAGCAGCCAATACCTTCCGGGACAGCGCCAAGAGACCCAGTACTTC. Amino acid sequence: CASSQYLPGQRQETQYF.

The chain joins TRBV7-9 to TRBJ1-1; tentative D call: TRBD1 (5 bases). The V end lost 4 bases, the J end lost 3 bases, and 15 bases lay between the germline ends. In germline, CDR1 is SEHNR, CDR2 FQNEAQ (reference sequence). The CDR3 is 15 residues long. The CDR3: CASSSPGGGDTEAFF. CDR3 DNA: TGTGCCAGCAGCTCTCCGGGCGGGGGTGACACTGAAGCTTTCTTT.

The V and J genes are TRBV20-1 and TRBJ2-1; D is undetermined. V lost 4 bases and J 4 bases, leaving 5 bases between the germline ends. Germline loops: CDR1 DFQATT, CDR2 SNEGSKA (reference sequence). The CDR3 contains 11 residues. CDR3 DNA sequence: TGCAGTGCTACTAAATACAATGAGCAGTTCTTC. Its protein is CSATKYNEQFF.

The chain links TRBV27 to TRBJ1-5; weak D call: TRBD1 (6 bases). Trimming removed 2 bases at V and 5 bases at J, with 10 bases between. Germline V lookup: CDR1 MNHEY, CDR2 SMNVEV (reference sequence). This CDR3 has 14 residues. The CDR3 loop is CASSLKAGDQPQHF. The CDR3, as DNA: TGTGCCAGCAGTTTAAAGGCAGGGGATCAGCCCCAGCATTTT.

This chain links TRBV11-3 with TRBJ2-5; 7 bases match TRBD2. J lost 1 base, V lost 1 base, and 3 bases had no gene match. CDR3 length: 15 residues. The germline V gene encodes CDR1 SGHNT and CDR2 YENEEA. The CDR3 nucleotides read TGTGCCAGCAGCTTAGGGGGGACTACCCAAGAGACCCAGTACTTC. Its translation is CASSLGGTTQETQYF.

The chain combines TRBV29-1 with TRBJ2-1, with TRBD1 matching over 7 bases. Trimming took 7 bases from V and 9 from J; bases not matched to a gene: 3. The CDR3 spans 10 residues. Germline V gene data show CDR1 as SQVTM and CDR2 as ANQGSEA. Here the CDR3 DNA reads TGCAGCGGAGGGGGCCGTGAGCAGTTCTTC. As protein: CSGGGREQFF.

This sequence joins TRBV5-1 and TRBJ1-2; D possibly corresponds to TRBD1 (6 bases). The CDR3 spans 15 residues. Germline V CDR1 and CDR2: SGHRS, YFSETQ. Trimming shortened V by 6 bases and J by 7 bases, and 22 bases separated the two germline ends. DNA of the CDR3: TGCGCCAGCAAAGGACAGTTGGAAACACCCGGTGGCTACACCTTC. The encoded protein is CASKGQLETPGGYTF.

In this sample, this clone turned up once. V and J are TRBV7-9 and TRBJ1-5; tentative D call: TRBD1 (5 bases). V lost 0 bases and J lost 5, with 8 bases in between. Germline CDR1 is SEHNR and CDR2 is FQNEAQ (reference sequence). The CDR3 is made up of 14 amino acids. Written as DNA, the CDR3 is TGTGCCAGCAGCTTAGCGACCAGGGATCAGCCCCAGCATTTT. Translating gives CASSLATRDQPQHF. Variable domain in full (rest from reference TRBV7-9 and TRBJ1-5): DTGVSQNPRHKITKRGQNVTFRCDPISEHNRLYWYRQTLGQGPEFLTYFQNEAQLEKSRLLSDRFSAERPKGSFSTLEIQRTEQGDSAMYLCASSLATRDQPQHFGDGTRLSIL.

V and J are TRBV5-1 and TRBJ2-5, with 8 bases identical to TRBD2. Germline loops: CDR1 SGHRS, CDR2 YFSETQ. The trim removed 0 bases at V and 5 bases at J, leaving 9 bases unmatched. CDR3 size: 16 residues. The CDR3 protein is CASSLGFLAGRETQYF. For the CDR3, the DNA is TGCGCCAGCAGCTTGGGGTTCCTAGCGGGTCGGGAGACCCAGTACTTC.

A note on this clone: The junction departs from germline at one end; a sequencing error may be responsible. The V gene is TRBV5-1, the J gene TRBJ2-5; 12 bases are shared with TRBD1. The CDR3 sequence is 15 residues long. Germline V gives CDR1 SGHRS, CDR2 YFSETQ. The CDR3 loop is CASSWGTGGEEAQYF. CDR3 DNA: TGCGCCAGCAGTTGGGGGACAGGGGGCGAAGAGGCCCAGTACTTC.

The chain employs TRBV5-4 and TRBJ1-2; TRBD1 aligns across 9 bases. V was pared by 4 bases and J by 4 bases, with 8 bases of the junction left unmatched. Germline V gene sequence: CDR1 SGHNT, CDR2 YYREEE (reference sequence). This CDR3 has 15 amino acids. Here the CDR3 reads CASSLGTGPTYGYTF. The CDR3 DNA reads as TGTGCCAGCAGCCTTGGGACAGGGCCAACCTATGGCTACACCTTC.